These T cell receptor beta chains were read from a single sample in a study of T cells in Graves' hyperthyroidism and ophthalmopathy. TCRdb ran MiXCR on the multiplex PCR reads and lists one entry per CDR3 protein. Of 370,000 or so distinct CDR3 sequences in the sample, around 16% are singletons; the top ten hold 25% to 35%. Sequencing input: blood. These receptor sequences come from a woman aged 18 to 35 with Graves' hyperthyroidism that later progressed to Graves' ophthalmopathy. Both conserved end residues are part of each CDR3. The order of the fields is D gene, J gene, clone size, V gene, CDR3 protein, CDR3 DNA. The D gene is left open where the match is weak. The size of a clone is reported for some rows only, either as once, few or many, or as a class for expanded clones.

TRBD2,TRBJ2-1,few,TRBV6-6,CASSYVGARGASYNEQFF,TGTGCCAGCAGTTACGTTGGGGCGCGGGGGGCTTCCTACAATGAGCAGTTCTTC
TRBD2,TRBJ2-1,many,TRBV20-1,CSARDTLAGSSYNEQFF,TGCAGTGCTAGAGATACCCTAGCGGGGAGCTCCTACAATGAGCAGTTCTTC
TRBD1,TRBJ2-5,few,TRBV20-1,CSARPNRGWETQYF,TGCAGTGCTAGGCCAAACAGGGGTTGGGAGACCCAGTACTTC
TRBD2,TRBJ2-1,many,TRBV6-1,CASSALAGEKEQFF,TGTGCCAGCAGTGCACTAGCGGGAGAGAAAGAGCAGTTCTTC
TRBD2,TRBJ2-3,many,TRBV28,CASSFNRLAGGPGDTQYF,TGTGCCAGCAGTTTCAACCGACTAGCGGGAGGGCCTGGAGATACGCAGTATTTT
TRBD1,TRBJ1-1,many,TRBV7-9,CASSSKGQGLNTEAFF,TGTGCCAGCAGTTCAAAGGGACAGGGGCTGAACACTGAAGCTTTCTTT
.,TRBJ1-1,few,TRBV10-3,CAISESIQANTEAFF,TGTGCCATCAGTGAGTCGATACAGGCGAACACTGAAGCTTTCTTT
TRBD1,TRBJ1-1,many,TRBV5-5,CASSASDRGHTEAFF,TGTGCCAGCAGCGCCTCTGACAGGGGACACACTGAAGCTTTCTTT
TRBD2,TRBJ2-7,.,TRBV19,CASQPSGRGSGEQYF,TGTGCCAGCCAGCCCAGCGGGAGGGGGTCGGGCGAGCAGTACTTC
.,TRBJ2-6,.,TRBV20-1,CSAGPPPGANVLTF,TGCAGTGCTGGGCCTCCACCTGGGGCCAACGTCCTGACTTTC
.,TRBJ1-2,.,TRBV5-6,CASSGAGENGYTF,TGTGCCAGCAGCGGGGCGGGGGAGAATGGCTACACCTTC
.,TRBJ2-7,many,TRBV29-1,CSVLTSGGLYEQYF,TGCAGCGTACTCACGAGTGGAGGCCTCTACGAGCAGTACTTC
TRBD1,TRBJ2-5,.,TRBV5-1,CASSWDRETEETQYF,TGCGCCAGCAGCTGGGACAGGGAGACCGAAGAGACCCAGTACTTC
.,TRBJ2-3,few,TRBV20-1,CSTLGGQADTQYF,TGCAGTACCTTAGGGGGGCAGGCAGATACGCAGTATTTT
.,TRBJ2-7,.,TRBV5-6,CASSSGYSYEQYF,TGTGCCAGCAGCTCGGGATACTCCTACGAGCAGTACTTC